The 22 T cell receptor beta chains in this list originate from one sample, sequenced in a study of OX40 agonist ivuxolimab in advanced cancers. Measured with immunoSEQ multiplex PCR; TCRdb has only the in-frame clones, and not every one. The sample carries 94,000 or so clones, approximately 80% recorded once. This sample comprised CD4+ or CD8+ T cells sorted from blood, obtained in a trial of the OX40 agonist ivuxolimab. Every receptor here comes from an adult with an advanced solid tumor such as melanoma, head and neck, liver or kidney cancer.

This chain connects TRBV28 to TRBJ1-1, with D hard to call. The length of the CDR3 is 14 residues. Trimming took 1 base from V and 1 from J, leaving 7 bases between them. Germline V gives CDR1 MDHEN, CDR2 SYDVKM. CDR3 sequence reads: CASSLLYGNTEAFF. The CDR3 nucleotides read TGTGCCAGCAGTTTATTATATGGGAACACTGAAGCTTTCTTT.

V gene TRBV19 combines with J gene TRBJ2-5; 7 nucleotides agree with TRBD1. The CDR3 is made up of 15 amino acids. Germline CDR1 LNHDA, CDR2 SQIVND (reference sequence). V lost 5 bases, J lost 3 bases, and 9 bases stayed unmatched. The CDR3 DNA sequence: TGTGCCAGTAGTTCAACGGGACAGTCAAAAGAGACCCAGTACTTC. This encodes CASSSTGQSKETQYF.

This clone has more than one count but fewer than ten. This chain connects TRBV5-6 to TRBJ1-2; D unresolved. This CDR3 is 14 amino acids long. Trimming stripped 0 bases from V and 3 bases from J, with 9 bases between. Germline lookup yields CDR1 SGHDT and CDR2 YYEEEE. Here the CDR3 DNA reads TGTGCCAGCAGCTTGGATCGGCTCGACTATGGCTACACCTTC. Protein sequence: CASSLDRLDYGYTF. Variable domain in full (rest from reference TRBV5-6 and TRBJ1-2): DAGVTQSPTHLIKTRGQQVTLRCSPKSGHDTVSWYQQALGQGPQFIFQYYEEEERQRGNFPDRFSGHQFPNYSSELNVNALLLGDSALYLCASSLDRLDYGYTFGSGTRLTVV.

The chain carries TRBV19 and TRBJ2-2; 7 bases match TRBD1. In germline, CDR1 is LNHDA, CDR2 SQIVND (reference sequence). CDR3 size: 15 residues. V was pared by 4 bases and J by 4 bases, with 6 bases of the junction left unmatched. The CDR3, as DNA: TGTGCCAGTAGTAAAGACAGGGTTGGCACCGGGGAGCTGTTTTTT. This codes for CASSKDRVGTGELFF.

With respect to this clone: One end of the junction does not line up with germline, which may come from a read error. V is TRBV6-1 and J is TRBJ2-7; 9 positions match TRBD1. The CDR3 consists of 11 residues. Germline V lookup: CDR1 MNHNS, CDR2 SASEGT. CDR3 DNA sequence: TGTGCCAGCAGTGGGACAGGGGCCGCGATCTTC. It yields the protein CASSGTGAAIF.

The chain carries TRBV19 and TRBJ2-3; 7 nucleotides agree with TRBD1. Looked up from germline, CDR1 is LNHDA and CDR2 is SQIVND (reference sequence). The CDR3 has 15 residues. V trimming: 2 bases; J trimming: 3 bases; junction bases outside the gene matches: 5. Here the CDR3 DNA reads TGTGCCAGTAGTATATACAGGGGTAGGACAGATACGCAGTATTTT. Amino acid sequence: CASSIYRGRTDTQYF.

In regard to this clone: A read error may account for a junction end that differs from germline. This chain uses TRBV11-2 with TRBJ2-7; 9 bases match TRBD1. CDR3 length: 14 amino acids. Germline CDR1 SGHAT, CDR2 FQNNGV. The CDR3 spells CASSRLGAYRGQDF. CDR3 sequence (DNA): TGTGCCAGCAGCCGGCTCGGGGCCTACAGGGGGCAAGACTTC.

This sequence joins TRBV6-1 and TRBJ2-5, with D perhaps being TRBD1 or TRBD2 (6 bases each). Trimming cost V 4 bases and J 4 bases, with 10 bases left between them. Germline CDR1 reads MNHNS; CDR2 reads SASEGT. This CDR3 is 13 amino acids long. The CDR3 is CASSVGGGETQYF. CDR3 nucleotides: TGTGCCAGCAGTGTAGGAGGGGGAGAGACCCAGTACTTC.

The chain uses TRBV2 and TRBJ1-1; 7 bases are a match to TRBD1. In germline, CDR1 is SNHLY, CDR2 FYNNEI. The V segment lost 6 bases and the J segment 11 bases; nucleotides outside the gene matches: 12. CDR3 length: 13 residues. CDR3 in DNA: TGTGCCAGCAGCACTGTCGGACAGGTTCTCGCTTTCTTT. This codes for CASSTVGQVLAFF. The full variable domain, in which reference TRBV2 and TRBJ1-1 provide the parts outside the CDR3, is EPEVTQTPSHQVTQMGQEVILRCVPISNHLYFYWYRQILGQKVEFLVSFYNNEISEKSEIFDDQFSVERPDGSNFTLKIRSTKLEDSAMYFCASSTVGQVLAFFGQGTRLTVV.

The count of this clone is one. As DNA, the CDR3 is TGTGCCAGCAGCTTCAGGGTCTTCCAGCCCCAGCATTTT. Its translation: CASSFRVFQPQHF. The J gene is TRBJ1-5, the V gene TRBV27, with a possible D match to TRBD1 (5 bases). The CDR3 contains 13 residues. V shed 6 bases and J shed 7 bases, with 13 bases lying between them. Germline V CDR1 and CDR2: MNHEY, SMNVEV (reference sequence).

The CDR3 DNA follows: TGCGCCAGCAGCCAAGCGGTAATAGCGGGGGGGCACGAGACCCAGTACTTC. Protein product: CASSQAVIAGGHETQYF. The rearrangement links TRBV4-1 to TRBJ2-5; 11 nucleotides line up with TRBD2. There are 17 residues in the CDR3. Looked up from germline, CDR1 is MGHRA and CDR2 is YSYEKL. Germline trimming cut 1 base from V and 5 bases from J; bases unmatched to any gene: 9.

On this clone itself: Other DNA variants within this sample encode the same CDR3. V usage is TRBV10-1 and J usage is TRBJ2-3, with no clear D. Germline CDR1 WNHNN, CDR2 SYGVQD (reference sequence). V lost 4 bases to trimming and J lost 4 bases, with 3 bases between them. The CDR3 consists of 11 residues. DNA for the CDR3: TGCGCCAGCAGTGGGTCAGATACGCAGTATTTT. Protein sequence: CASSGSDTQYF.

The chain employs TRBV7-8 and TRBJ1-1, with D hard to call. The V end was cut by 1 base, the J end by 5 bases, with 14 bases between. This CDR3 spans 15 amino acids. CDR1 SGHVS and CDR2 FQNEAQ come from the germline V gene. Here the CDR3 reads CASSLVVGTVTEAFF. As DNA, the CDR3 is TGTGCCAGCAGCTTAGTAGTGGGAACAGTGACTGAAGCTTTCTTT. Filled out from reference TRBV7-8 and TRBJ1-1, the complete variable domain reads GAGVSQSPRYKVAKRGQDVALRCDPISGHVSLFWYQQALGQGPEFLTYFQNEAQLDKSGLPSDRFFAERPEGSVSTLKIQRTQQEDSAVYLCASSLVVGTVTEAFFGQGTRLTVV.

This chain joins TRBV29-1 and TRBJ2-3; 11 bases fit TRBD2. CDR3 length: 17 amino acids. Germline V gene sequence: CDR1 SQVTM, CDR2 ANQGSEA. J gave up 1 base and V 5 bases, and 11 bases lay outside the gene matches. The DNA of the CDR3 is TGCAGCGTTACACCATATACTAGCGGGGGTGGCACAGATACGCAGTATTTT. Protein sequence: CSVTPYTSGGGTDTQYF.

This clone appeared a single time. The V gene is TRBV4-2, the J gene TRBJ2-3, with a weak D call TRBD1 (6 bases). Germline V gives CDR1 LGHNA, CDR2 YNFKEQ. CDR3 length equals 15 residues. Trimming stripped 1 base from V and 2 bases from J, with 10 bases between. CDR3 amino acids: CASSQGRGDTDTQYF. For the CDR3, the DNA is TGTGCCAGCAGCCAAGGCAGGGGAGACACAGATACGCAGTATTTT.

V and J are TRBV6-6 and TRBJ1-2; 8 nucleotides agree with TRBD1. Looked up from germline, CDR1 is MNHNY and CDR2 is SVGAGI (reference sequence). CDR3 length: 16 residues. Trimming removed 6 bases from V and 7 bases from J; junction bases left unmatched: 16. The CDR3: CASRQHPRAGGSGYTF. The CDR3 bases are TGTGCCAGCAGGCAACACCCGCGAGCAGGGGGCTCTGGCTACACCTTC.

The chain couples TRBV7-2 to TRBJ2-7; TRBD2 agrees at 8 bases. The tail of the sequence fits TRBJ2-5 better, so the J call may be wrong. The CDR3 consists of 16 residues. The germline V gene encodes CDR1 SGHTA and CDR2 FQGNSA. CDR3 protein: CASSLAGASGLETQYF. In DNA form, the CDR3 reads TGTGCCAGCAGCTTAGCCGGGGCTAGCGGGTTGGAGACCCAGTACTTC.

The rearrangement links TRBV15 to TRBJ1-4; D is possibly TRBD1 (6 bases). V lost 9 bases, J lost 1 base, and 12 bases lay in between. Germline CDR1 and CDR2: LNHNV and YYDKDF (reference sequence). The CDR3 has 14 residues. CDR3 sequence reads: CATRGGITNEKLFF. The CDR3 DNA reads TGTGCCACTAGAGGGGGGATAACTAATGAAAAACTGTTTTTT. Full variable domain (missing parts from reference TRBV15 and TRBJ1-4): DAMVIQNPRYQVTQFGKPVTLSCSQTLNHNVMYWYQQKSSQAPKLLFHYYDKDFNNEADTPDNFQSRRPNTSFCFLDIRSPGLGDTAMYLCATRGGITNEKLFFGSGTQLSVL.

The chain recombines TRBV18 with TRBJ1-5; 7 bases match TRBD1. With 3 bases clipped from V and 3 bases from J, the junction kept 5 bases outside the gene matches. Germline loops: CDR1 KGHSH, CDR2 LQKENI. CDR3 size: 15 residues. CDR3 region: CASSPTGTYNQPQHF. The DNA for the CDR3 is TGTGCCAGCTCACCGACAGGGACTTACAATCAGCCCCAGCATTTT.

The chain employs TRBV27 and TRBJ2-7, with D unresolved. CDR1 and CDR2 from the germline V gene are MNHEY and SMNVEV (reference sequence). V lost 3 bases, J lost 4 bases, and 7 bases lay in between. The CDR3 sequence is 12 residues long. The DNA of the CDR3 is TGTGCCAGCAGTTTGAGCCCTTACGAGCAGTACGTC. Amino acids: CASSLSPYEQYV.

This chain links TRBV5-5 with TRBJ1-6; D remains ambiguous. The CDR3 sequence is 13 residues long. The germline CDR1 and CDR2 sequences are SGHKS and YYEKEE (reference sequence). Between the trimmed V and J ends, which lost 2 bases and 8 bases, there was a span of 8 bases. CDR3 amino acids: CASSFAVDSPLHF. The CDR3, as DNA: TGTGCCAGCAGCTTTGCGGTGGATTCACCCCTCCACTTT.

The chain combines TRBV2 with TRBJ2-5; TRBD1 aligns across 7 bases. Germline values: CDR1 SNHLY, CDR2 FYNNEI. This CDR3 has 14 amino acids. The ends lost 4 bases at V and 0 bases at J; junction bases unmatched: 2. CDR3 protein: CASSGQGYQETQYF. For the CDR3, the DNA is TGTGCCAGCAGTGGACAGGGTTACCAAGAGACCCAGTACTTC.